What follows are 11 T cell receptor beta chains derived from one specimen sequenced in a study of cytomegalovirus exposure and HLA in healthy donors. PCR employed 60 Vbeta and 13 Jbeta primers. Profiled with immunoSEQ multiplex PCR; TCRdb holds only in-frame clones, not every one. The sample lists tens of thousands of clones, around 78% occurring once. Sample: PBMCs. The receptors were sampled from a male donor in good health and CMV-seropositive.

The V call is TRBV18, the J call TRBJ1-1; 9 positions agree with TRBD1. CDR3 size: 16 residues. From germline, CDR1 is KGHSH and CDR2 LQKENI. Unmatched junction bases numbered 7, after V lost 4 bases and J lost 1 base. CDR3 sequence reads: CASSRDRVEWNTEAFF. The CDR3 nucleotides read TGTGCCAGCTCACGGGACAGGGTTGAGTGGAACACTGAAGCTTTCTTT.

This chain uses TRBV2 with TRBJ2-2, with D perhaps TRBD2 (5 bases). Trimming cost V 4 bases and J 1 base, with 13 bases left between them. The CDR3 totals 16 residues. Germline lookup yields CDR1 SNHLY and CDR2 FYNNEI. The CDR3 bases are TGTGCCAGCAGTGTACGAGCGGAGCTGAACACCGGGGAGCTGTTTTTT. It is translated as CASSVRAELNTGELFF.

This clone was seen only a few times. The rearrangement joins TRBV5-1 to TRBJ1-4; a possible D gene is TRBD1 (5 bases). Germline CDR1 is SGHRS and CDR2 is YFSETQ. The CDR3 extends over 13 amino acids. Trimming stripped 0 bases from V and 7 bases from J, with 7 bases between. The CDR3 bases are TGCGCCAGCAGCTTGGGCAGGGTTGAAAAACTGTTTTTT. It translates to CASSLGRVEKLFF.

The J gene is TRBJ2-5, the V gene TRBV7-8; 9 bases agree with TRBD1. Looked up from germline, CDR1 is SGHVS and CDR2 is FQNEAQ. This CDR3 region has 18 residues. J lost 0 bases, V lost 5 bases, and 13 bases had no gene match. The CDR3 here is CASSIGQGSIGYQETQYF. CDR3 DNA sequence: TGTGCCAGCAGCATTGGACAGGGGAGTATCGGGTACCAAGAGACCCAGTACTTC.

The chain has TRBV13 and TRBJ2-6; D is ambiguous. CDR1 is PRHDT, CDR2 FYEKMQ, per germline (reference sequence). There are 17 residues in the CDR3. V lost 0 bases, J lost 0 bases, and 9 bases lay in between. Here the CDR3 reads CASSLGRHDSGANVLTF. CDR3 DNA: TGTGCCAGCAGCTTAGGGCGACACGACTCTGGGGCCAACGTCCTGACTTTC.

This rearrangement joins TRBV7-8 to TRBJ2-5; TRBD2 matches at 10 bases. This CDR3 is built from 15 residues. Germline trimming cut 3 bases from V and 3 bases from J; bases unmatched to any gene: 4. Germline values: CDR1 SGHVS, CDR2 FQNEAQ. CDR3: CASSLTSGWEETQYF. The CDR3, as DNA: TGTGCCAGCAGCTTGACTAGCGGGTGGGAAGAGACCCAGTACTTC. Full variable domain (remainder filled in from reference TRBV7-8 and TRBJ2-5): GAGVSQSPRYKVAKRGQDVALRCDPISGHVSLFWYQQALGQGPEFLTYFQNEAQLDKSGLPSDRFFAERPEGSVSTLKIQRTQQEDSAVYLCASSLTSGWEETQYFGPGTRLLVL.

The CDR3 protein is CASSLSGQLYGYTF. CDR3 sequence (DNA): TGTGCCAGCAGCTTATCGGGACAGTTGTATGGCTACACCTTC. The rearrangement joins TRBV7-9 to TRBJ1-2; 7 positions match TRBD1. The CDR3 runs 14 residues. Germline-derived CDR1 and CDR2 are SEHNR and FQNEAQ (reference sequence). The V segment lost 2 bases and the J segment 5 bases; nucleotides outside the gene matches: 5. The full variable domain, rest sourced from reference TRBV7-9 and TRBJ1-2, is DTGVSQNPRHKITKRGQNVTFRCDPISEHNRLYWYRQTLGQGPEFLTYFQNEAQLEKSRLLSDRFSAERPKGSFSTLEIQRTEQGDSAMYLCASSLSGQLYGYTFGSGTRLTVV.

The rearrangement joins TRBV4-1 to TRBJ1-4; D gene ambiguous. The CDR3 is 13 residues long. Germline lookup yields CDR1 MGHRA and CDR2 YSYEKL. V dropped 3 bases and J dropped 7 bases, with 9 bases sitting between them. This CDR3 is CASSQLPGEKLFF. The CDR3 nucleotides are TGCGCCAGCAGCCAGCTCCCGGGTGAAAAACTGTTTTTT.

V gene TRBV28 combines with J gene TRBJ2-2, with D possibly TRBD2 on 6 matching bases. Germline V gives CDR1 MDHEN, CDR2 SYDVKM. The CDR3 extends over 16 amino acids. With 6 bases removed from V and 4 bases from J, the gap between germline ends came to 18 bases. The CDR3 bases are TGTGCCAGCAGGGTACCAGGGATGGGAGGCACCGGGGAGCTGTTTTTT. Translated: CASRVPGMGGTGELFF.

The rearrangement uses TRBV4-2 and TRBJ2-1, with 7 positions matching TRBD1. There are 15 residues in the CDR3. Unmatched junction bases numbered 6, after V lost 0 bases and J lost 7 bases. Per the germline V gene, CDR1 is LGHNA and CDR2 is YNFKEQ. The CDR3 reads CASSQDRTGRNEQFF. The CDR3 DNA is TGTGCCAGCAGCCAAGATCGGACAGGCAGGAATGAGCAGTTCTTC.

This rearrangement joins TRBV11-2 to TRBJ2-5; TRBD1 aligns across 11 bases. Per germline, CDR1 SGHAT and CDR2 FQNNGV. The CDR3 extends over 16 amino acids. V was pared by 4 bases and J by 5 bases, with 9 bases of the junction left unmatched. The DNA of the CDR3 is TGTGCCAGCAGCTCCCGGGACAGGGGGTTGAGGGAGACCCAGTACTTC. The encoded protein is CASSSRDRGLRETQYF.